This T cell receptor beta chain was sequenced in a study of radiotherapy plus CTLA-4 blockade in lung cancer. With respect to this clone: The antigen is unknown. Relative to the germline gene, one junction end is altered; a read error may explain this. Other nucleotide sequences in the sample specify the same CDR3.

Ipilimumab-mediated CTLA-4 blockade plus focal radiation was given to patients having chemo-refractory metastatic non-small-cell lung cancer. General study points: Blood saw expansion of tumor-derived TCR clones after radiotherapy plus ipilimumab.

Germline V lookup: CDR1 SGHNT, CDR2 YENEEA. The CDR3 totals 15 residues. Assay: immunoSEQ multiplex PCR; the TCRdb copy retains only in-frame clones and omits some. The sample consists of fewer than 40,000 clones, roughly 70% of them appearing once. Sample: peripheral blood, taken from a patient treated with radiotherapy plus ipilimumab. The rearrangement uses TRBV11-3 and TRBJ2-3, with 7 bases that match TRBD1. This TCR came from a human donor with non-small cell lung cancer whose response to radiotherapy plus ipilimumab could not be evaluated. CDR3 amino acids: CASSSGTVNTDTQYF. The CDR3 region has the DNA TGCGCCAGCAGCTCCGGGACAGTAAACACAGATACGCAGTATTTT.